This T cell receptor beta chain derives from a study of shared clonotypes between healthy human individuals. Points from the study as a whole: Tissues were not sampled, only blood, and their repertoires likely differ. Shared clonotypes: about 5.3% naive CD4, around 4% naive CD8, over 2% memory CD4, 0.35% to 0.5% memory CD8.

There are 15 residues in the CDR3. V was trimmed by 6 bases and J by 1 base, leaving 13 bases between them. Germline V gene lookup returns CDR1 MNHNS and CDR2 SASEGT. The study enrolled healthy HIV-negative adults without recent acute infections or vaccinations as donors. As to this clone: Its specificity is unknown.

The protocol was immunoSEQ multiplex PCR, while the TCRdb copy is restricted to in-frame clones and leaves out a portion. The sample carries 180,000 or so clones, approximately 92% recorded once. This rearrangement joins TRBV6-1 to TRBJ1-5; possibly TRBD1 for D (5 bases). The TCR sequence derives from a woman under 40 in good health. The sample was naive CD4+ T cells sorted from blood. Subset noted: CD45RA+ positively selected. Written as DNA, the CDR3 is TGTGCCAGCAGCTCCTCCGACAGCAGCAATCAGCCCCAGCATTTT. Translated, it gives CASSSSDSSNQPQHF.